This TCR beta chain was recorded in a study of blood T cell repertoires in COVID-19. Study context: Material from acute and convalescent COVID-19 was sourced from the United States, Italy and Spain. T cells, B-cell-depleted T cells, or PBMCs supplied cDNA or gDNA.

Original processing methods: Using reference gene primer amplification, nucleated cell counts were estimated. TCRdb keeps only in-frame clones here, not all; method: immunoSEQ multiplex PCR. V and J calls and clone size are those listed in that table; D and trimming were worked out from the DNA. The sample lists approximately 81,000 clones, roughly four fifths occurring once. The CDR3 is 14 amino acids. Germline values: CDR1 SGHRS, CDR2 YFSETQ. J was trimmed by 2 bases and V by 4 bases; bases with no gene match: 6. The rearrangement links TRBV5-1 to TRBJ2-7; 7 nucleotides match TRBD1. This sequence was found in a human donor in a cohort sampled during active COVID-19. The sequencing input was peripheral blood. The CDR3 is CASSTGVPAYEQYF. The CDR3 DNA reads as TGCGCCAGCAGCACAGGGGTTCCAGCCTACGAGCAGTACTTC.